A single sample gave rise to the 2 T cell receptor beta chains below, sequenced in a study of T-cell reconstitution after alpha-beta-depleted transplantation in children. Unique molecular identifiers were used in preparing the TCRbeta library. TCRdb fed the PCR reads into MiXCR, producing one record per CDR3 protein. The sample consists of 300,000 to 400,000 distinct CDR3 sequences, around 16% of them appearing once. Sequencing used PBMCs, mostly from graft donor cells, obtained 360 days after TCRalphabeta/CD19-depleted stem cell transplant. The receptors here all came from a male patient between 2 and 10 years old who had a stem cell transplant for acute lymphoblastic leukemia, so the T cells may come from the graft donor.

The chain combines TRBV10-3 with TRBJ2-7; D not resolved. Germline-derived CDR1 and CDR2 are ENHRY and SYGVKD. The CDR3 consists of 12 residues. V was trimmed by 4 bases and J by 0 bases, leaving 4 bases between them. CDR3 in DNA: TGTGCCATCAGTGGGACCTCCTACGAGCAGTACTTC. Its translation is CAISGTSYEQYF.

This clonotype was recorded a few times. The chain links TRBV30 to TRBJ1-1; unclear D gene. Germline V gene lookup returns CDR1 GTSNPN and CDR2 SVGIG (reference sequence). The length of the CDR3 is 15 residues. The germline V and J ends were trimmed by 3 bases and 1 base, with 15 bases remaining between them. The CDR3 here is CAWSRGEITNTEAFF. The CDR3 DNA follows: TGTGCCTGGAGCCGGGGTGAGATCACGAACACTGAAGCTTTCTTT. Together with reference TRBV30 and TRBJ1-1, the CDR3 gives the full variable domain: SQTIHQWPATLVQPVGSPLSLECTVEGTSNPNLYWYRQAAGRGLQLLFYSVGIGQISSEVPQNLSASRPQDRQFILSSKKLLLSDSGFYLCAWSRGEITNTEAFFGQGTRLTVV.